The entry below describes one T cell receptor (beta chain). The treatment here: preoperative locoregional IRX-2 cytokine immunotherapy. Preoperative locoregional IRX-2 cytokine immunotherapy was tested in the phase Ib source study. The data belong to a study of preoperative IRX-2 immunotherapy in early breast cancer. Libraries were prepared by immunoSEQ multiplex PCR; TCRdb keeps only in-frame clonotypes and omits some of them. The sample has roughly 57,000 clones; approximately 93% are singletons. Germline CDR1 reads MDHEN; CDR2 reads SYDVKM. Trimming pared 6 bases from V and 0 bases from J, leaving 8 bases between. CDR3 length equals 14 residues.

This clonotype originated in a human donor with breast cancer. Sampling took place from a patient treated with IRX-2 immunotherapy. The chain is built from TRBV28 and TRBJ2-2, with D unclear. CDR3: CASRPTTNTGELFF. The CDR3 nucleotides are TGTGCCAGCAGACCGACAACGAACACCGGGGAGCTGTTTTTT.